This entry is about one TCR beta chain. At one of its ends the junction is not consistent with the germline gene, which may arise from a read error. This entry belongs to a study of Ad26.COV2.S vaccination and SARS-CoV-2 variants. Germline V gene lookup returns CDR1 SGHTS and CDR2 YDEGEE. The CDR3 sequence is 16 residues long. The data were produced by immunoSEQ multiplex PCR, yet TCRdb's version contains in-frame clones alone and is incomplete. The profile shows around 450,000 clones, about nine tenths of them singletons. The treatment is: roughly 20 received Ad26.COV2.S at low or high dose, single or two shots; about 5 received placebo; per-sample allocation not given. Each sample was drawn 63 days after the first injection (of vaccine or placebo).

This rearrangement joins TRBV5-8 to TRBJ2-3; 11 bases match TRBD2. The sample was peripheral blood, taken in a trial of Ad26.COV2.S vaccine versus placebo. The sequence was obtained from a person between 18 and 60 years old who received the Ad26.COV2.S COVID-19 vaccine or a placebo. The CDR3 nucleotides read TGTGCCAGCAGCTTGCAAGGGGCTCCGGGACTAGCGGAACCCTCTTTT. Translation: CASSLQGAPGLAEPSF.